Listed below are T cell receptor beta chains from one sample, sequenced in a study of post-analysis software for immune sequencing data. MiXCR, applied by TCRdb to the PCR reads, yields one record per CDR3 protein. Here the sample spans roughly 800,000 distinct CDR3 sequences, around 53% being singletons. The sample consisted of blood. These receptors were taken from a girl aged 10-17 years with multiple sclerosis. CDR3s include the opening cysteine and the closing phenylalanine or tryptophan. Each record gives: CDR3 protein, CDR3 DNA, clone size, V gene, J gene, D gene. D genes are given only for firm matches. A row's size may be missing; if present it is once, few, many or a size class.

CDR3 protein: CSAWGPTEQYF; CDR3 DNA: TGCAGCGCCTGGGGTCCAACCGAGCAGTACTTC; clone size: .; V gene: TRBV29-1; J gene: TRBJ2-7; D gene: .
CDR3 protein: CASSLEPIGEQFF; CDR3 DNA: TGCGCCAGCAGCTTGGAGCCAATCGGTGAGCAGTTCTTC; clone size: .; V gene: TRBV5-1; J gene: TRBJ2-1; D gene: .
CDR3 protein: CSAKRRYNEQFF; CDR3 DNA: TGCAGTGCTAAGAGGAGGTACAATGAGCAGTTCTTC; clone size: once; V gene: TRBV20-1; J gene: TRBJ2-1; D gene: .
CDR3 protein: CASSVVLISETQYF; CDR3 DNA: TGTGCCAGCAGCGTAGTTCTGATTAGCGAGACCCAGTACTTC; clone size: few; V gene: TRBV9; J gene: TRBJ2-5; D gene: .
CDR3 protein: CASSPRGYQETQYF; CDR3 DNA: TGTGCCAGCAGCCCCCGCGGGTACCAAGAGACCCAGTACTTC; clone size: .; V gene: TRBV7-9; J gene: TRBJ2-5; D gene: .
CDR3 protein: CSARTSGGPGDTQYF; CDR3 DNA: TGCAGTGCTAGAACTAGCGGGGGGCCGGGAGATACGCAGTATTTT; clone size: few; V gene: TRBV20-1; J gene: TRBJ2-3; D gene: TRBD2
CDR3 protein: CASSLEAGLYGYTF; CDR3 DNA: TGTGCCAGCAGTTTAGAGGCGGGCCTCTATGGCTACACCTTC; clone size: few; V gene: TRBV27; J gene: TRBJ1-2; D gene: .
CDR3 protein: CASSFLAGDTQYF; CDR3 DNA: TGTGCCAGCAGTTTCCTAGCGGGTGATACGCAGTATTTT; clone size: .; V gene: TRBV12-3/TRBV12-4; J gene: TRBJ2-3; D gene: TRBD2
CDR3 protein: CASASEGPGGYGYTF; CDR3 DNA: TGTGCCAGCGCCTCGGAGGGGCCCGGGGGCTATGGCTACACCTTC; clone size: .; V gene: TRBV7-9; J gene: TRBJ1-2; D gene: .
CDR3 protein: CSAARGQGSPEQYF; CDR3 DNA: TGCAGTGCTGCTCGGGGCCAGGGAAGTCCCGAGCAGTACTTC; clone size: .; V gene: TRBV20-1; J gene: TRBJ2-7; D gene: .
CDR3 protein: CASSQVLGQQPQHF; CDR3 DNA: TGCGCCAGCAGCCAAGTTTTGGGACAACAGCCCCAGCATTTT; clone size: .; V gene: TRBV4-1; J gene: TRBJ1-5; D gene: .
CDR3 protein: CASSLEGKSGAYNEQFF; CDR3 DNA: TGTGCCAGCAGCTTAGAAGGAAAGTCTGGGGCATACAATGAGCAGTTCTTC; clone size: .; V gene: TRBV7-9; J gene: TRBJ2-1; D gene: .
CDR3 protein: CSARPLAGAGGYEQYF; CDR3 DNA: TGCAGTGCTAGACCACTAGCGGGAGCCGGTGGTTACGAGCAGTACTTC; clone size: many; V gene: TRBV20-1; J gene: TRBJ2-7; D gene: TRBD2
CDR3 protein: CSASASSEQFF; CDR3 DNA: TGCAGTGCTAGCGCTAGCTCTGAGCAGTTCTTC; clone size: few; V gene: TRBV20-1; J gene: TRBJ2-1; D gene: .
CDR3 protein: CASSDSLAKNIQYF; CDR3 DNA: TGTGCCAGCAGCGACAGTCTAGCCAAAAACATTCAGTACTTC; clone size: .; V gene: TRBV7-9; J gene: TRBJ2-4; D gene: .
CDR3 protein: CSTTGTGDEKLFF; CDR3 DNA: TGCAGTACCACCGGGACAGGGGATGAAAAACTGTTTTTT; clone size: .; V gene: TRBV20-1; J gene: TRBJ1-4; D gene: TRBD1
CDR3 protein: CASRQGAPSYEQYF; CDR3 DNA: TGTGCCAGCAGACAGGGGGCTCCCTCCTACGAGCAGTACTTC; clone size: .; V gene: TRBV28; J gene: TRBJ2-7; D gene: TRBD1
CDR3 protein: CASSLGIAPYEQYF; CDR3 DNA: TGCGCCAGCAGCTTGGGAATAGCCCCCTACGAGCAGTACTTC; clone size: few; V gene: TRBV5-1; J gene: TRBJ2-7; D gene: .
CDR3 protein: CSAISSTDTQYF; CDR3 DNA: TGCAGTGCTATCAGTAGCACAGATACGCAGTATTTT; clone size: few; V gene: TRBV20-1; J gene: TRBJ2-3; D gene: .
CDR3 protein: CVGGWGDEQFF; CDR3 DNA: TGCGTGGGGGGTTGGGGAGATGAGCAGTTCTTC; clone size: .; V gene: TRBV29-1; J gene: TRBJ2-1; D gene: .
CDR3 protein: CSASWDGNLGQPQHF; CDR3 DNA: TGCAGTGCTAGCTGGGACGGGAACCTAGGTCAGCCCCAGCATTTT; clone size: .; V gene: TRBV20-1; J gene: TRBJ1-5; D gene: .
CDR3 protein: CASSQLGTNEQFF; CDR3 DNA: TGTGCCAGCAGCCAACTAGGCACCAATGAGCAGTTCTTC; clone size: few; V gene: TRBV6-6; J gene: TRBJ2-1; D gene: .
CDR3 protein: CASSYSLGPYEQYF; CDR3 DNA: TGTGCCAGCAGTTACTCTTTAGGGCCCTACGAGCAGTACTTC; clone size: .; V gene: TRBV6-5; J gene: TRBJ2-7; D gene: .
CDR3 protein: CASSAGAFWREAFF; CDR3 DNA: TGTGCCAGCAGTGCCGGGGCCTTCTGGAGGGAAGCTTTCTTT; clone size: .; V gene: TRBV25-1; J gene: TRBJ1-1; D gene: .
CDR3 protein: CASSRDRAQETQYF; CDR3 DNA: TGTGCCAGCAGTAGGGACAGGGCACAAGAGACCCAGTACTTC; clone size: .; V gene: TRBV2; J gene: TRBJ2-5; D gene: TRBD1
CDR3 protein: CASSPRLVSGASYEQYF; CDR3 DNA: TGCGCCAGCAGCCCCCGGCTGGTTAGCGGGGCCTCCTACGAGCAGTACTTC; clone size: .; V gene: TRBV5-1; J gene: TRBJ2-7; D gene: TRBD2
CDR3 protein: CASRSGSQETQYF; CDR3 DNA: TGTGCCAGCAGATCCGGGTCACAAGAGACCCAGTACTTC; clone size: .; V gene: TRBV6-5; J gene: TRBJ2-5; D gene: .
CDR3 protein: CASSFLRDSNEQYF; CDR3 DNA: TGCGCCAGCAGCTTCCTCAGGGATAGCAACGAGCAGTACTTC; clone size: .; V gene: TRBV5-1; J gene: TRBJ2-7; D gene: .
CDR3 protein: CASSLRTGRVTGTQYF; CDR3 DNA: TGCGCCAGCAGCTTAAGAACGGGAAGGGTGACAGGTACGCAGTATTTT; clone size: .; V gene: TRBV5-1; J gene: TRBJ2-3; D gene: .
CDR3 protein: CSEVAENYEQYF; CDR3 DNA: TGCAGCGAAGTAGCGGAGAACTACGAGCAGTACTTC; clone size: few; V gene: TRBV20-1; J gene: TRBJ2-7; D gene: .
CDR3 protein: CVTSSFTGTGDHEQYF; CDR3 DNA: TGTGTCACCAGCAGCTTTACCGGGACAGGGGATCACGAGCAGTACTTC; clone size: .; V gene: TRBV15; J gene: TRBJ2-7; D gene: TRBD1
CDR3 protein: CASSPDRGLGGSYGYTF; CDR3 DNA: TGTGCCAGCAGCCCCGACAGGGGGCTCGGGGGTAGCTATGGCTACACCTTC; clone size: .; V gene: TRBV5-6; J gene: TRBJ1-2; D gene: TRBD1
CDR3 protein: CASSLKRGTYSEQFF; CDR3 DNA: TGCGCCAGCAGCTTAAAGAGGGGCACCTACAGTGAGCAGTTCTTC; clone size: .; V gene: TRBV5-1; J gene: TRBJ2-1; D gene: .
CDR3 protein: CASSLGTNYGYTF; CDR3 DNA: TGCGCCAGCAGCTTGGGGACTAACTATGGCTACACCTTC; clone size: many; V gene: TRBV7-3; J gene: TRBJ1-2; D gene: .
CDR3 protein: CSVERGSNEQFF; CDR3 DNA: TGCAGCGTTGAGAGGGGAAGCAATGAGCAGTTCTTC; clone size: .; V gene: TRBV29-1; J gene: TRBJ2-1; D gene: .
CDR3 protein: CATSRQPGTVLTDTQYF; CDR3 DNA: TGTGCCACCAGCAGGCAGCCCGGGACAGTCCTCACAGATACGCAGTATTTT; clone size: .; V gene: TRBV15; J gene: TRBJ2-3; D gene: TRBD1
CDR3 protein: CASSEEGGYKETQYF; CDR3 DNA: TGTGCCAGCAGTGAAGAGGGGGGCTATAAAGAGACCCAGTACTTC; clone size: many; V gene: TRBV2; J gene: TRBJ2-5; D gene: .
CDR3 protein: CSVEMGQEQVYEQYF; CDR3 DNA: TGCAGCGTTGAAATGGGACAGGAACAAGTCTACGAGCAGTACTTC; clone size: .; V gene: TRBV29-1; J gene: TRBJ2-7; D gene: TRBD1
CDR3 protein: CSASEGRAVKTDTQYF; CDR3 DNA: TGCAGTGCTAGTGAGGGGAGGGCCGTTAAAACAGATACGCAGTATTTT; clone size: .; V gene: TRBV20-1; J gene: TRBJ2-3; D gene: TRBD2
CDR3 protein: CASSSWTSGGGNEQFF; CDR3 DNA: TGTGCCAGTAGTTCTTGGACTAGCGGGGGCGGCAATGAGCAGTTCTTC; clone size: once; V gene: TRBV19; J gene: TRBJ2-1; D gene: TRBD2
CDR3 protein: CASSFRTTAIEKGGYEQYF; CDR3 DNA: TGTGCCAGCAGTTTTCGGACCACCGCGATTGAGAAAGGGGGCTACGAGCAGTACTTC; clone size: .; V gene: TRBV27; J gene: TRBJ2-7; D gene: .
CDR3 protein: CASSFIRDQYNEQFF; CDR3 DNA: TGTGCCAGCAGTTTTATCCGGGACCAGTACAATGAGCAGTTCTTC; clone size: few; V gene: TRBV7-3; J gene: TRBJ2-1; D gene: .
CDR3 protein: CASSRGQGGAKNIQYF; CDR3 DNA: TGCGCCAGCAGCCGAGGACAGGGGGGAGCCAAAAACATTCAGTACTTC; clone size: .; V gene: TRBV5-1; J gene: TRBJ2-4; D gene: TRBD1